A selection of T cell receptor beta chains follows, all from one sample in a study of blood T cell repertoires in COVID-19. The protocol was immunoSEQ multiplex PCR, while the TCRdb copy is restricted to in-frame clones and leaves out a portion. The sample gives 85,000 to 100,000 clones, about 88% of which show up once; roughly 17% is in the top ten. Sequenced input: peripheral blood. Receptor source: a woman aged 60-75 years with acute or convalescent COVID-19. CDR3s leave out the opening cysteine and the closing phenylalanine or tryptophan. Rows give clone size only sometimes, using once, few, many, or a class for an expanded clone.

v_call,j_call,clone_size,cdr3_aa
TRBV28,TRBJ2-7,NA,ASSTWTSGSYEQY
TRBV18,TRBJ2-7,NA,ASSATGGMNEQY
TRBV5-6,TRBJ1-4,few,ASSLVQNEKLF
TRBV25-1,TRBJ2-5,NA,ASSVRDRETQY
TRBV9,TRBJ1-5,NA,ASRASPPRGPQH
TRBV30,TRBJ1-2,NA,AWSVRTGIGGYT
TRBV7-2,TRBJ1-4,NA,ASSSRGEVANEKLF
TRBV27,TRBJ1-1,NA,ASRHQRPNTEAF
TRBV20-1,TRBJ1-5,once,SASSGVTVPNQPQH
TRBV20-1,TRBJ2-7,NA,SAASGHEQY
TRBV27,TRBJ1-2,NA,ASSPRTGDYGYT
TRBV2,TRBJ1-1,NA,ASKRGGEDTEAF
TRBV19,TRBJ1-3,NA,ASSPEGPSSGNTIY
TRBV28,TRBJ1-2,NA,ASSLGQNYGYT
TRBV5-4,TRBJ2-2,once,ASSRTTGNPGELF
TRBV7-6,TRBJ2-5,once,ASSLEGSGGKTQY
TRBV3-1/TRBV3-2,TRBJ1-3,NA,ASSPPGSGVGNTIY
TRBV6-5,TRBJ2-1,NA,ASRPGLAGAVEQF
TRBV19,TRBJ2-1,NA,ASSIWGLADNEQF
TRBV7-6,TRBJ1-3,NA,ASSLGYRAGNTIY
TRBV4-1,TRBJ2-6,few,ASSQDSLGANVLT
TRBV3-1/TRBV3-2,TRBJ1-6,once,ASSQGGDNSPLH
TRBV5-4,TRBJ2-5,NA,ASSLMERETQY
TRBV9,TRBJ2-1,NA,ASSPRGSGGTSYNEQF
TRBV5-3,TRBJ2-1,NA,ARSCEVAGDRYNEQF
TRBV28,TRBJ2-1,NA,ASSRTSGARGEQF
TRBV10-3,TRBJ2-7,NA,AIRSGTGGVGTYEQY
TRBV7-6,TRBJ1-4,NA,ASSYGTDYNEKLF
TRBV12-3/TRBV12-4,TRBJ2-7,NA,ASSWSSYEQY
TRBV5-1,TRBJ1-1,few,ASSVRVDDRTGTEAF
TRBV19,TRBJ1-6,NA,ASTLGSGNSPLH
TRBV19,TRBJ2-7,NA,ASRSSGSSYEQY
TRBV6-1,TRBJ1-3,NA,ASSEGSGGASGNTIY
TRBV24-1,TRBJ1-6,NA,ATSDATQAPPSDSPLH
TRBV18,TRBJ1-2,NA,ASSPRVQGADGYT
TRBV7-2,TRBJ1-2,NA,ASSPGQFYGYT
TRBV5-4,TRBJ1-1,NA,ASSLVRSNTEAF
TRBV7-6,TRBJ2-1,NA,ASSPTGVVWNEQF
TRBV5-4,TRBJ2-2,NA,ASSLAANTGELF
TRBV28,TRBJ1-2,NA,ASSPPGQNYGYT
TRBV12-3/TRBV12-4,TRBJ2-1,many,ASSLSSRGQF
TRBV27,TRBJ1-3,NA,ASSVSNSGNTIY
TRBV23-1,TRBJ2-7,NA,ASSQRRAGIFSHSSYEQY
TRBV28,TRBJ1-6,NA,AIKGQGFSPLH
TRBV7-2,TRBJ1-1,NA,ASSSPGTGLNTEAF
TRBV28,TRBJ1-2,NA,ASSITGQVESYGYT
TRBV30,TRBJ1-5,NA,AWSFTRGEPQH
TRBV7-9,TRBJ1-1,NA,ASSPDRGLSGGTEAF
TRBV5-8,TRBJ2-7,once,ASSITGASYEQY